What follows are 10 T cell receptor beta chains derived from one specimen sequenced in a study of cytotoxic CD8 clonotypes in ibrutinib-treated CLL. The method was immunoSEQ multiplex PCR; TCRdb's version includes in-frame clones alone and lacks a portion of them. The data contain more than 150,000 clones, around 72% of them seen just once; the ten biggest clones take up roughly an eighth. The material was PBMCs, obtained after 24 months of ibrutinib treatment. The receptors here all came from a human donor with chronic lymphocytic leukemia.

The chain uses TRBV30 and TRBJ2-5, with 7 bases aligning to TRBD2. Germline V CDR1 and CDR2: GTSNPN, SVGIG (reference sequence). The ends lost 2 bases at V and 4 bases at J; junction bases unmatched: 13. This CDR3 has 16 amino acids. The CDR3 DNA reads TGTGCCTGGAGTTGGGCTAGCGGTCCCCTGGGAGAGACCCAGTACTTC. Protein: CAWSWASGPLGETQYF.

This clone was seen only a few times. The CDR3 region is CASRGWGNYGYTF. The CDR3 coding sequence is TGTGCCAGCAGAGGATGGGGGAACTATGGCTACACCTTC. The chain links TRBV6-5 to TRBJ1-2, with D perhaps matching TRBD1 (5 bases). The CDR3 contains 13 residues. Between the trimmed V and J ends, which lost 6 bases and 2 bases, there was a span of 10 bases. Per the germline V gene, CDR1 is MNHEY and CDR2 is SVGAGI.

The chain employs TRBV18 and TRBJ2-7; TRBD1 matches at 8 bases. Per germline, CDR1 KGHSH and CDR2 LQKENI. The CDR3 covers 14 residues. V shed 3 bases and J 2 bases; nucleotides not matched to a gene: 3. The CDR3 DNA reads as TGTGCCAGCTCACCCAGACAGGGGCCCTACGAGCAGTACTTC. Protein product: CASSPRQGPYEQYF.

The rearrangement links TRBV2 to TRBJ2-3, with D possibly called TRBD1 or TRBD2 (5 bases each). Germline V gives CDR1 SNHLY, CDR2 FYNNEI. V shed 6 bases and J shed 6 bases, with 10 bases lying between them. The CDR3 is 12 amino acids. CDR3 sequence (DNA): TGTGCCAGCAGCGTCAGGGAGGATACGCAGTATTTT. This gives the protein CASSVREDTQYF.

The chain has TRBV27 and TRBJ1-1; maybe TRBD1 (5 bases). The CDR3 has 14 amino acids. Germline lookup yields CDR1 MNHEY and CDR2 SMNVEV (reference sequence). V gave up 0 bases and J gave up 1 base, with 6 bases separating them. CDR3 amino acids: CASSLSQGNTEAFF. DNA for the CDR3: TGTGCCAGCAGTTTATCGCAGGGGAACACTGAAGCTTTCTTT.

The chain uses TRBV7-2 and TRBJ2-2; D is possibly TRBD1 (6 bases). Germline V gives CDR1 SGHTA, CDR2 FQGNSA. V lost 6 bases, J lost 3 bases, and 17 bases lay in between. The CDR3 is 16 amino acids. The CDR3 is CASRPYREWDTGELFF. CDR3 DNA sequence: TGTGCCAGCAGACCGTACAGGGAATGGGACACCGGGGAGCTGTTTTTT.

This clone has a single count. This chain uses TRBV7-3 with TRBJ2-1, with 8 bases aligning to TRBD2. The J segment lost 8 bases and the V segment lost 4 bases, leaving 7 bases of the junction unmatched. The germline gives CDR1 SGHTA, CDR2 FQGTGA. CDR3 size: 14 residues. CDR3 sequence reads: CASSSGLVGDEQFF. The CDR3 bases are TGTGCCAGCAGCTCGGGACTAGTGGGGGATGAGCAGTTCTTC. Based on the CDR3 plus reference TRBV7-3 and TRBJ2-1, the full variable domain is GAGVSQTPSNKVTEKGKYVELRCDPISGHTALYWYRQSLGQGPEFLIYFQGTGAADDSGLPNDRFFAVRPEGSVSTLKIQRTERGDSAVYLCASSSGLVGDEQFFGPGTRLTVL.

The chain uses TRBV2 and TRBJ1-1; weak D call: TRBD1 (5 bases). V was cut by 7 bases and J by 2 bases, with 14 bases left in between. This CDR3 has 14 amino acids. CDR1 is SNHLY and CDR2 is FYNNEI in the germline V gene. The CDR3 DNA is TGTGCCAGCAAGACCCGGGGCACCAACACTGAAGCTTTCTTT. It encodes CASKTRGTNTEAFF.

The rearrangement links TRBV7-9 to TRBJ2-3, with D perhaps matching TRBD1 (6 bases). The V gene's germline CDR1 is SEHNR and CDR2 FQNEAQ (reference sequence). The length of the CDR3 is 15 residues. Trimming shortened V by 3 bases and J by 6 bases, and 16 bases separated the two germline ends. In DNA form, the CDR3 reads TGTGCCAGCAGCTTTTCCCGACAGGTACCCGATACGCAGTATTTT. Amino acids: CASSFSRQVPDTQYF.

The gene calls are TRBV4-3 and TRBJ2-3; 8 positions agree with TRBD1. Germline V gene data show CDR1 as LGHNA and CDR2 as YSLEER. V shed 0 bases and J 3 bases; nucleotides not matched to a gene: 11. The CDR3 totals 18 residues. The CDR3 spells CASSQDVLRGRRTDTQYF. The CDR3 DNA is TGCGCCAGCAGCCAAGATGTTCTCAGGGGGCGCCGGACAGATACGCAGTATTTT.